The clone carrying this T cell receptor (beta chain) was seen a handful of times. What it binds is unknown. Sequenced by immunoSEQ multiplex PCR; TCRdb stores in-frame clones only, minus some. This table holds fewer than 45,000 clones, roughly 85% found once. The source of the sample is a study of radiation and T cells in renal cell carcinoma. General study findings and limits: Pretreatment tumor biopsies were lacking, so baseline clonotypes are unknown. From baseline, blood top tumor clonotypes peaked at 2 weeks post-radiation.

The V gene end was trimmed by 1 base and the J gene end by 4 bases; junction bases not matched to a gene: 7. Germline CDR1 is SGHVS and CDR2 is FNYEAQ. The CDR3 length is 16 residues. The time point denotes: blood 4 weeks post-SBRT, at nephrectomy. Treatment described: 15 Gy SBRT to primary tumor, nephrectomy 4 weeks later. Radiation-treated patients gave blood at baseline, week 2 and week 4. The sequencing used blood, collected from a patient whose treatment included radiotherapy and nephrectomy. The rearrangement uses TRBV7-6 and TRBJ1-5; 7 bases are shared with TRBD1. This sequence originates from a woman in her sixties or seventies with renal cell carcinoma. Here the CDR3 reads CASSLGNRGGNQPQHF. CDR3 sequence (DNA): TGTGCCAGCAGCTTAGGTAACAGGGGAGGGAATCAGCCCCAGCATTTT.